These 17 T cell receptor beta chains originate from one sample sequenced in a study of T cell changes during pregnancy in multiple sclerosis. Measured with immunoSEQ multiplex PCR; TCRdb has only the in-frame clones, and not every one. The repertoire consists of tens of thousands of clones, with 80% to 95% occurring once and the leading ten covering about 2.8%. Sample: peripheral blood, taken in the third trimester of pregnancy. The source of these receptors is a female donor in good health, enrolled as a control in a pregnancy study.

The chain couples TRBV6-1 to TRBJ2-7, with a possible D match to TRBD1 (5 bases). There are 13 residues in the CDR3. Trimming pared 10 bases from V and 3 bases from J, leaving 16 bases between. CDR1 and CDR2 (germline): MNHNS, SASEGT. The CDR3 bases are TGTGCCACCCGTGCAGGGTCGATCTACGAGCAGTACTTC. Translated, it gives CATRAGSIYEQYF.

The V and J genes are TRBV5-6 and TRBJ1-6, with D uncertain. Trimming removed 4 bases at V and 6 bases at J, with 17 bases between. Germline CDR1 and CDR2: SGHDT and YYEEEE. CDR3 length equals 16 residues. For the CDR3, the DNA is TGTGCCAGCAGCCCCTCGGCGGGTTCAAGTAATTCACCCCTCCACTTT. It specifies CASSPSAGSSNSPLHF.

The chain joins TRBV6-5 to TRBJ2-7; 7 bases map to TRBD2. With 3 bases clipped from V and 4 bases from J, the junction kept 6 bases outside the gene matches. The CDR3 runs to 14 residues. Looked up from germline, CDR1 is MNHEY and CDR2 is SVGAGI. This chain's CDR3 is CASSYTGRFYEQYF. In nucleotides, the CDR3 is TGTGCCAGCAGTTATACCGGGAGGTTTTACGAGCAGTACTTC.

The CDR3 loop reads CASSPGIVETQYF. CDR3 nucleotides: TGTGCCAGCAGCCCCGGGATCGTAGAGACCCAGTACTTC. The V gene is TRBV7-9, the J gene TRBJ2-5; tentatively, D is TRBD2 (5 bases). Trimming left V 5 bases short and J 4 bases short, with 11 bases between. The CDR3 has 13 amino acids. From germline, CDR1 is SEHNR and CDR2 FQNEAQ (reference sequence).

The V and J genes are TRBV27 and TRBJ1-1; 9 nucleotides match TRBD1. V was pared by 5 bases and J by 1 base, with 11 bases of the junction left unmatched. The germline V gene has CDR1 MNHEY and CDR2 SMNVEV (reference sequence). The CDR3 contains 17 residues. CDR3 sequence (DNA): TGTGCCAGCAGTCCGGGACAGGGAGTAGGGGGGAACACTGAAGCTTTCTTT. Encoded protein: CASSPGQGVGGNTEAFF.

The chain has TRBV25-1 and TRBJ1-1, with 10 nucleotides matching TRBD1. CDR1 and CDR2 (germline): MGHDK, SYGVNS. CDR3 size: 16 residues. The V segment lost 1 base and the J segment 4 bases; nucleotides outside the gene matches: 6. Here the CDR3 reads CASSEWGTGVGTEAFF. In DNA, the CDR3 is TGTGCCAGCAGTGAATGGGGGACAGGGGTGGGCACTGAAGCTTTCTTT. The full variable domain, rest sourced from reference TRBV25-1 and TRBJ1-1, is EADIYQTPRYLVIGTGKKITLECSQTMGHDKMYWYQQDPGMELHLIHYSYGVNSTEKGDLSSESTVSRIRTEHFPLTLESARPSHTSQYLCASSEWGTGVGTEAFFGQGTRLTVV.

The gene calls are TRBV27 and TRBJ2-3; D is ambiguous. Germline V gives CDR1 MNHEY, CDR2 SMNVEV (reference sequence). V lost 4 bases and J lost 2, with 19 bases in between. This CDR3 comprises 17 residues. CDR3 sequence (DNA): TGTGCCAGCAGTTCCGACCCTGACTCCGTTCACACAGATACGCAGTATTTT. Encoded protein: CASSSDPDSVHTDTQYF.

This chain uses TRBV7-2 with TRBJ2-1, with D possibly matching TRBD2 (5 bases). The length of the CDR3 is 14 residues. CDR1 is SGHTA, CDR2 FQGNSA, per germline. The V and J ends lost 3 bases and 4 bases respectively, with 10 bases between them. CDR3 nucleotide sequence: TGTGCCAGCAGCTTGCCAGGACTTTACAATGAGCAGTTCTTC. Amino acids: CASSLPGLYNEQFF.

The chain carries TRBV20-1 and TRBJ2-5; D gene uncertain. The CDR3 contains 11 residues. Germline V gene lookup returns CDR1 DFQATT and CDR2 SNEGSKA (reference sequence). CDR3 protein: CKFSQQETQYF. CDR3 in DNA: TGCAAGTTCAGTCAGCAAGAGACCCAGTACTTC.

The chain is built from TRBV6-4 and TRBJ2-1; TRBD1 matches at 9 bases. The CDR3 is made up of 15 amino acids. The germline gives CDR1 MRHNA, CDR2 SNTAGT. Unmatched junction bases numbered 9, after V lost 3 bases and J lost 9 bases. CDR3 residues: CASSEGTGQLGEQFF. As DNA, the CDR3 is TGTGCCAGCAGTGAAGGGACAGGGCAACTGGGTGAGCAGTTCTTC.

This chain uses TRBV7-8 with TRBJ1-2; 9 bases are a match to TRBD1. J was trimmed by 1 base and V by 5 bases; bases with no gene match: 8. CDR3 length: 16 residues. CDR1 SGHVS and CDR2 FQNEAQ come from the germline V gene. CDR3 bases: TGTGCCAGCAGCCTGTCCGGGACAGGGCTTAACTATGGCTACACCTTC. Its protein is CASSLSGTGLNYGYTF.

This clone has a single count. As DNA, the CDR3 is TGTGCCAGCAGCTCACAGTTTCGGGAGCAGTACTTC. Translated: CASSSQFREQYF. The chain recombines TRBV6-5 with TRBJ2-7; D gene ambiguous. The CDR3 runs to 12 residues. CDR1 MNHEY and CDR2 SVGAGI come from the germline V gene. Trimming pared 6 bases from V and 7 bases from J, leaving 13 bases between.

This clone was seen only a few times. The chain is built from TRBV6-5 and TRBJ1-3, with D unclear. The CDR3 extends over 14 amino acids. V dropped 4 bases and J dropped 2 bases, with 9 bases sitting between them. Germline V gives CDR1 MNHEY, CDR2 SVGAGI. The CDR3 region has the DNA TGTGCCAGCAGTTCTACAGCGGCTGGAAACACCATATATTTT. This translates into CASSSTAAGNTIYF.

The V gene is TRBV6-1, the J gene TRBJ2-2, with a weak D call TRBD1 (6 bases). Trimming stripped 7 bases from V and 6 bases from J, with 6 bases between. The germline CDR1 and CDR2 sequences are MNHNS and SASEGT. The CDR3 is made up of 11 amino acids. CDR3 DNA sequence: TGTGCCAGCACAGGGGCCGGGGAGCTGTTTTTT. Its translation: CASTGAGELFF.

The chain is built from TRBV4-2 and TRBJ2-2, with D possibly TRBD2 on 7 matching bases. Trimming took off 6 bases at V and 1 base at J, with 15 bases between the two ends. The CDR3 extends over 16 amino acids. The germline V gene has CDR1 LGHNA and CDR2 YNFKEQ. CDR3 coding DNA: TGTGCCAGCAGGCTCGCAGCGGGACAGAACACCGGGGAGCTGTTTTTT. Its protein is CASRLAAGQNTGELFF.

The rearrangement joins TRBV6-5 to TRBJ1-1, with D maybe TRBD1 (6 bases). The V gene's germline CDR1 is MNHEY and CDR2 SVGAGI. This CDR3 contains 14 residues. The V end lost 2 bases, the J end lost 5 bases, and 12 bases lay between the germline ends. CDR3 in amino acids: CASSYRGASTEAFF. The CDR3 region has the DNA TGTGCCAGCAGTTACCGGGGGGCGTCAACTGAAGCTTTCTTT.

The chain recombines TRBV28 with TRBJ2-3; a possible D gene is TRBD2 (5 bases). In germline, CDR1 is MDHEN, CDR2 SYDVKM. V was clipped by 3 bases and J by 6 bases, with 7 bases between them. The CDR3 covers 12 residues. The CDR3: CASSLSGDTQYF. For the CDR3, the DNA is TGTGCCAGCAGTTTGTCGGGGGATACGCAGTATTTT.